These T cell receptor beta chains were read from a single sample in a study of CD8 T cells in seronegative destructive rheumatoid arthritis. Here immunoSEQ multiplex PCR was the method, and the copy in TCRdb shows in-frame clones only, minus some. The table has thousands of clones, 65% to 75% seen once. Sequencing was done on a sample of CD8+ T cells from blood. These receptors originate from a woman aged 50-75 years with seronegative destructive rheumatoid arthritis. Each CDR3 is given with its conserved first and last residue. A D gene is named only where the DNA matches it firmly. A clone size is listed for some rows: how often the clone was seen (once, few, many), or a class if it is expanded.

TRBD1,.,TRBV29-1,TRBJ2-1,TGCAGCGTTGAAGATCCGGGACAGAGCTCCTACAATGAGCAGTTCTTC,CSVEDPGQSSYNEQFF
.,once,TRBV27,TRBJ1-1,TGTGCCAGCAGTTGGGGGAGGGCCACTGAAGCTTTCTTT,CASSWGRATEAFF
TRBD1,.,TRBV6-1,TRBJ2-5,TGTGCCAGCAGTGATCCGGACAGGGAGCGACAAGAGACCCAGTACTTC,CASSDPDRERQETQYF
TRBD2,medium-sized,TRBV9,TRBJ2-2,TGTGCCAGCAGCGTGGGGACTAGCGTCCCCGGGGAGCTGTTTTTT,CASSVGTSVPGELFF
TRBD1,.,TRBV5-6,TRBJ2-4,TGTGCCAGCAGCCTGCCAACAGGGGTTACGGGAAACATTCAGTACTTC,CASSLPTGVTGNIQYF
TRBD1,once,TRBV7-6,TRBJ2-7,TGTGCCAGCAGCCACGGGACAGACTTTTCCTACGAGCAGTACTTC,CASSHGTDFSYEQYF
.,few,TRBV5-6,TRBJ2-7,TGTGCCAGCAGCTTGGGGGGACACGGAACCTACGAGCAGTACTTC,CASSLGGHGTYEQYF
.,.,TRBV28,TRBJ1-3,TGTGCCAGCAGTTTAGGCGTCCTACAGGGCAACTCTGGAAACACCATATATTTT,CASSLGVLQGNSGNTIYF
.,.,TRBV2,TRBJ2-1,TGTGCCAGCAGTACCTACGCCGGGGATGAGCAGTTCTTC,CASSTYAGDEQFF
TRBD1,few,TRBV4-1,TRBJ2-7,TGCGCCAGCAGCCCAGTGGACAGGGGATTCTCCTACGAGCAGTACTTC,CASSPVDRGFSYEQYF
.,once,TRBV28,TRBJ2-7,TGTGCCAGCAACCTTGGGGGGGGCCGGGGCTACGAGCAGTACTTC,CASNLGGGRGYEQYF
TRBD1,.,TRBV27,TRBJ1-6,TGTGCCAGCAAAGGGACAGGGGTGTCACCCCTCCACTTT,CASKGTGVSPLHF
.,.,TRBV4-1,TRBJ2-7,TGCGCCAGCAGCCCAGGTCCTACCTACGAGCAGTACTTC,CASSPGPTYEQYF
.,.,TRBV4-1,TRBJ2-6,TGCGCCAGCAGCCAATATTTCGGGGGCTCTGGGGCCAACGTCCTGACTTTC,CASSQYFGGSGANVLTF
TRBD1,few,TRBV6-1,TRBJ2-1,TGTGCCAGCAGTGACGAAGACAGGGGGTACAATGAGCAGTTCTTC,CASSDEDRGYNEQFF
TRBD1,.,TRBV19,TRBJ2-3,TGTGCCAGTACCCCGACAGGGGTAACAGATACGCAGTATTTT,CASTPTGVTDTQYF
TRBD1,.,TRBV9,TRBJ1-2,TGTGCCAGCAGCGTGGGGACTGGGACAGCCTACAATGGCTACACCTTC,CASSVGTGTAYNGYTF
.,.,TRBV9,TRBJ2-7,TGTGCCAGCAGCCCCGCCGCGGGGTTCTACGAGCAGTACTTC,CASSPAAGFYEQYF
TRBD1,.,TRBV5-4,TRBJ1-2,TGTGCCAGCAGCTTGGCCGGGACAGGGTATGGACATGGCTACACCTTC,CASSLAGTGYGHGYTF
.,few,TRBV5-1,TRBJ2-7,TGCGCCAGCAGCTTGGGGGGGGTTGACGAGCAGTACTTC,CASSLGGVDEQYF
.,.,TRBV19,TRBJ2-7,TGTGCCAGTAGTTATGGGCTCTCCTACGAGCAGTACTTC,CASSYGLSYEQYF
.,.,TRBV9,TRBJ2-3,TGTGCCAGCAGCGTAGCGCGGTCAACGGTGGCAGATACGCAGTATTTT,CASSVARSTVADTQYF
TRBD1,once,TRBV27,TRBJ2-1,TGTGCCAGCAGCCGAGGGGGCCAAGAGGGGTTCTTC,CASSRGGQEGFF
TRBD1,.,TRBV9,TRBJ2-7,TGTGCCAGCAGCCCGGGGACAGGGAGCGAGCAGTACTTC,CASSPGTGSEQYF
.,few,TRBV15,TRBJ2-3,TGTGCCACCAGCAGAGATCGCGGGGAAAGCACAGATACGCAGTATTTT,CATSRDRGESTDTQYF
.,.,TRBV7-9,TRBJ2-5,TGTGCCAGCAGCTTAAGGGTCCAGAGGAGGGAGGAGACCCAGTACTTC,CASSLRVQRREETQYF
TRBD1,.,TRBV4-1,TRBJ1-1,TGCGCCAGCAGCCAGACCGGGACAGGGGAAGCTTTCTTT,CASSQTGTGEAFF
TRBD2,.,TRBV19,TRBJ2-1,TGTGCCAGTAGTATAGATCCGGCTGCGGGGGGTACGGATGAGCAGTTCTTC,CASSIDPAAGGTDEQFF
TRBD1,.,TRBV27,TRBJ2-1,TGTGCCAGCAGTGTGGCCGGGACAGGGAGTGAGCAGTTCTTC,CASSVAGTGSEQFF
.,.,TRBV5-1,TRBJ2-7,TGCGCCAGCAGCCGCGCGGCGGGGCTGGCCTACGAGCAGTACTTC,CASSRAAGLAYEQYF
TRBD2,.,TRBV9,TRBJ2-7,TGTGCCAGCAGCCCTAGCGGGGGGTACCACGAGCAGTACTTC,CASSPSGGYHEQYF
.,.,TRBV9,TRBJ2-2,TGTGCCAGCAGCCCCCTAACCGGGGAGCTGTTTTTT,CASSPLTGELFF
TRBD1,.,TRBV19,TRBJ1-1,TGTGCCAGTGTACAGGGGGCTGTGGTCGGTGAAGCTTTCTTT,CASVQGAVVGEAFF
.,.,TRBV11-1,TRBJ1-1,TGTGCCAGCAGCTCTGGGGGACTCGAAGCTTTCTTT,CASSSGGLEAFF
.,.,TRBV6-1,TRBJ2-7,TGTGCCAGCAGTGAGGGGACTGGAGAAAGGTACGAGCAGTACTTC,CASSEGTGERYEQYF
.,.,TRBV6-1,TRBJ1-4,TGTGCCAGCAGTGAACTGGGGTGGGGAGATGAAAAACTGTTTTTT,CASSELGWGDEKLFF
.,.,TRBV10-3,TRBJ2-7,TGTGCCATCAGCTCGACCGACTTTACAGGTATCGGGTACGAGCAGTACTTC,CAISSTDFTGIGYEQYF
.,once,TRBV23-1,TRBJ1-2,TGCGCCAGCAGTCAATCGGCGACAGAGAACTATGGCTACACCTTC,CASSQSATENYGYTF
TRBD2,.,TRBV9,TRBJ2-3,TGTGCCAGCAGCAAACCCGGGGGGTCCTCCACAGATACGCAGTATTTT,CASSKPGGSSTDTQYF
.,.,TRBV4-3,TRBJ2-7,TGCGCCAGCAGCCAAGCAGGGGCAGCCTACGAGCAGTACTTC,CASSQAGAAYEQYF
.,.,TRBV4-1,TRBJ1-1,TGCGCCAGCAGCGAGACAGCCATGAACACTGAAGCTTTCTTT,CASSETAMNTEAFF
.,.,TRBV15,TRBJ1-1,TGTGCCACCAGCACTGGAGGACTCATGAACACTGAAGCTTTCTTT,CATSTGGLMNTEAFF
TRBD1,once,TRBV7-9,TRBJ2-5,TGTGCCAGCAGCACGACAGGGGAAGAGACCCAGTACTTC,CASSTTGEETQYF
TRBD1,once,TRBV4-1,TRBJ2-3,TGCGCCAGCAGCGAAGACAGGGCTCTCGGCACAGATACGCAGTATTTT,CASSEDRALGTDTQYF
.,few,TRBV6-6,TRBJ1-2,TGTGCCAGCAGTTACTCGAGACAGAGCGACACCTTC,CASSYSRQSDTF
.,.,TRBV30,TRBJ2-7,TGTGCCTGGACGTCTGGGGGGTGGGAGCAGTACTTC,CAWTSGGWEQYF
TRBD1,.,TRBV7-9,TRBJ1-1,TGTGCCAGCAGCCTCAGGACAGGGGGAGCTTTCTTT,CASSLRTGGAFF
TRBD1,once,TRBV28,TRBJ1-3,TGTGCCAGCAGGGGGGGAGCACCGGGACAGGGGATGTGGAACACCATATATTTT,CASRGGAPGQGMWNTIYF
.,.,TRBV27,TRBJ1-1,TGTGCCAGCAGTCGCACAGGGTCTGAAGCTTTCTTT,CASSRTGSEAFF
.,few,TRBV5-6,TRBJ1-1,TGTGCCAGCAGCTTAGCACAGGGTTCGTTAGCTTTCTTT,CASSLAQGSLAFF
TRBD2,.,TRBV29-1,TRBJ2-7,TGCAGCGTACTACCGGGGGGCTCCTACGAGCAGTACTTC,CSVLPGGSYEQYF
TRBD1,.,TRBV28,TRBJ1-2,TGTGCCAGCAGTTCCCCTGCTTGGGACAGGAGATCTTATGGCTACACCTTC,CASSSPAWDRRSYGYTF
.,.,TRBV10-3,TRBJ2-7,TGTGCCATCAGTGATGCAGGGCTTTCCTACGAGCAGTACTTC,CAISDAGLSYEQYF
.,.,TRBV7-9,TRBJ2-2,TGTGCCAGCAGCTTCGGACAGAACACCGGGGAGCTGTTTTTT,CASSFGQNTGELFF
.,.,TRBV7-9,TRBJ2-7,TGTGCCAGCAGCTTATTGGTGGGGGGGCCGGACGAGCAGTACTTC,CASSLLVGGPDEQYF
TRBD1,.,TRBV5-4,TRBJ2-1,TGTGCCAGCAGCTTGATGGCAGGGGGCATGGACGAGCAGTTCTTC,CASSLMAGGMDEQFF
.,.,TRBV10-3,TRBJ2-7,TGTGCCATCAGCCCCGGGTTTCCCTACGAGCAGTACTTC,CAISPGFPYEQYF